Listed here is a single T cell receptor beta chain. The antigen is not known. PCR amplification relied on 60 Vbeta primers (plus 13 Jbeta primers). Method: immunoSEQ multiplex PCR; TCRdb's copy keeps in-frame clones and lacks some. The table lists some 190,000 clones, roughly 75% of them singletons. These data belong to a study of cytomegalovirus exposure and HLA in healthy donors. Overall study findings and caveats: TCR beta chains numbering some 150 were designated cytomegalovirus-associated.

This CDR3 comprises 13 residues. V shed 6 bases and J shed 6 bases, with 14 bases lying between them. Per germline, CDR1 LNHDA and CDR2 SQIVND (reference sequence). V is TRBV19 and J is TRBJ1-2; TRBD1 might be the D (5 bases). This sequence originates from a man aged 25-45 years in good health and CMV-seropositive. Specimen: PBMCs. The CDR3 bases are TGTGCCAGTAGCCCTTCCGTCAGGGATGGCTACACCTTC. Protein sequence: CASSPSVRDGYTF.